The rows below give T cell receptor beta chains drawn from one sample of a study of T-cell memory formation after mild COVID-19. One entry per CDR3 protein, called by TCRdb with MiXCR from the 5' RACE reads. The sample includes hundreds of thousands of distinct CDR3 sequences, roughly 16% of them seen just once. Sequencing was performed on PBMCs or a T cell subset sorted from them (not recorded which). The source of these receptors is a man between 18 and 35 years old who had mild COVID-19 (a few samples of this study predate the infection). Cell type and time point are not known. CDR3s include the opening cysteine and the closing phenylalanine or tryptophan. The D gene is left open where the match is weak. Size values are once, few and many counts, or a class for expanded clones, and some rows have none.

abundance: .; v_gene: TRBV4-3; j_gene: TRBJ1-1; d_gene: .; CDR3aa: CASSQDWGPTEAFF; CDR3nt: TGCGCCAGCAGCCAAGATTGGGGCCCCACTGAAGCTTTCTTT
abundance: .; v_gene: TRBV5-1; j_gene: TRBJ1-1; d_gene: .; CDR3aa: CASSLEWGATEAFF; CDR3nt: TGCGCCAGCAGCTTGGAGTGGGGGGCCACTGAAGCTTTCTTT
abundance: few; v_gene: TRBV11-2; j_gene: TRBJ2-3; d_gene: TRBD2; CDR3aa: CASSSRGGDLGDTQYF; CDR3nt: TGTGCCAGCAGCTCACGGGGAGGGGATCTTGGAGATACGCAGTATTTT
abundance: .; v_gene: TRBV5-4; j_gene: TRBJ2-5; d_gene: .; CDR3aa: CASSPGGEVGFLETQYF; CDR3nt: TGTGCCAGCAGCCCAGGCGGGGAGGTTGGGTTCTTGGAGACCCAGTACTTC
abundance: few; v_gene: TRBV9; j_gene: TRBJ2-2; d_gene: .; CDR3aa: CASSVSRSAANTGELFF; CDR3nt: TGTGCCAGCAGCGTTTCCCGTTCAGCTGCGAACACCGGGGAGCTGTTTTTT
abundance: many; v_gene: TRBV7-6; j_gene: TRBJ2-2; d_gene: .; CDR3aa: CASSLAGNTGELFF; CDR3nt: TGTGCCAGCAGCTTAGCTGGGAACACCGGGGAGCTGTTTTTT
abundance: few; v_gene: TRBV12-3/TRBV12-4; j_gene: TRBJ2-3; d_gene: .; CDR3aa: CASSSRDLGTDTQYF; CDR3nt: TGTGCCAGCAGTAGCCGGGACCTGGGTACAGATACGCAGTATTTT
abundance: few; v_gene: TRBV7-3; j_gene: TRBJ2-3; d_gene: .; CDR3aa: CASSFGRDLLADTQYF; CDR3nt: TGTGCCAGCAGCTTCGGTCGGGACTTGCTTGCAGATACGCAGTATTTT
abundance: .; v_gene: TRBV6-2/TRBV6-3; j_gene: TRBJ2-1; d_gene: .; CDR3aa: CASDLGVPGEQFF; CDR3nt: TGTGCCAGCGATTTGGGGGTTCCTGGAGAGCAGTTCTTC
abundance: .; v_gene: TRBV7-9; j_gene: TRBJ2-1; d_gene: TRBD2; CDR3aa: CASSPTAGGIEQFF; CDR3nt: TGTGCCAGCAGCCCGACAGCGGGGGGGATTGAGCAGTTCTTC
abundance: few; v_gene: TRBV3-1; j_gene: TRBJ2-1; d_gene: .; CDR3aa: CASSGMVRDYNEQFF; CDR3nt: TGTGCCAGCAGCGGCATGGTTCGAGATTACAATGAGCAGTTCTTC
abundance: .; v_gene: TRBV11-2; j_gene: TRBJ2-3; d_gene: TRBD2; CDR3aa: CAIGLAGGFGTQYF; CDR3nt: TGTGCCATCGGATTAGCGGGGGGTTTCGGTACGCAGTATTTT
abundance: many; v_gene: TRBV11-2; j_gene: TRBJ2-3; d_gene: .; CDR3aa: CASRTGRGKSTDTQYF; CDR3nt: TGTGCCAGCAGAACGGGCCGGGGTAAGAGCACAGATACGCAGTATTTT